The sequence of this T cell receptor beta chain was determined in a study of graft-versus-host responses after intestinal transplantation. Study at large: Each transplant was multivisceral, liver-intestinal, or isolated intestinal. Anti-thymocyte globulin induction was given to all recipients, followed by tacrolimus and steroids for 3 to 4 years. Whole-study results and caveats: Allograft clonal ratios (graft-versus-host to host-versus-graft) were high in patients who had graft-donor T cell macrochimerism. Association was observed between peak circulating GvH clone levels and early post-transplant HvG declines.

Sequencing used immunoSEQ multiplex PCR; TCRdb keeps in-frame clones, though not all of them. The sample yields 100,000 or so clones, roughly 91% seen once. Trimming took off 2 bases at V and 5 bases at J, with 9 bases between the two ends. The germline CDR1 and CDR2 sequences are LGHNA and YNFKEQ. The CDR3 loop spans 13 amino acids. A note on this clone: The antigen is not known.

This clonotype was sampled from a human donor who was the organ donor for an intestinal transplant. The V and J genes are TRBV4-2 and TRBJ1-1, with a weak D call TRBD1 (6 bases). The sample here was unstimulated CD4+ T cells sorted from spleen or lymph node cells, taken before transplant. Here the CDR3 reads CASSQFQGTEAFF. CDR3 nucleotides: TGTGCCAGCAGCCAATTTCAGGGGACTGAAGCTTTCTTT.